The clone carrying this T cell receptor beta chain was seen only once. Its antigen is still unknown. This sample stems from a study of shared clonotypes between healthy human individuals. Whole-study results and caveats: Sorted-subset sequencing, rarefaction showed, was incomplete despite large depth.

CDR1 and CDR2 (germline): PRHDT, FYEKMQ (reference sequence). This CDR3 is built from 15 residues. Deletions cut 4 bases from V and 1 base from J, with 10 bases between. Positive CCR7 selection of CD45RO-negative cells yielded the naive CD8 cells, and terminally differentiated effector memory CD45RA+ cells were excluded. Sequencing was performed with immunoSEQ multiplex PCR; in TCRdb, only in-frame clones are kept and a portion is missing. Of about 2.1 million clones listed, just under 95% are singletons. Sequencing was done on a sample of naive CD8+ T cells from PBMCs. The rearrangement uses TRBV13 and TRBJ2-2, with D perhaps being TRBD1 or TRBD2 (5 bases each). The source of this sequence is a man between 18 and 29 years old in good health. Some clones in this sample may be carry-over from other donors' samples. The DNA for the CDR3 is TGTGCCAGCAGCTCGAGTGGGGGGAACACCGGGGAGCTGTTTTTT. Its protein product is CASSSSGGNTGELFF.